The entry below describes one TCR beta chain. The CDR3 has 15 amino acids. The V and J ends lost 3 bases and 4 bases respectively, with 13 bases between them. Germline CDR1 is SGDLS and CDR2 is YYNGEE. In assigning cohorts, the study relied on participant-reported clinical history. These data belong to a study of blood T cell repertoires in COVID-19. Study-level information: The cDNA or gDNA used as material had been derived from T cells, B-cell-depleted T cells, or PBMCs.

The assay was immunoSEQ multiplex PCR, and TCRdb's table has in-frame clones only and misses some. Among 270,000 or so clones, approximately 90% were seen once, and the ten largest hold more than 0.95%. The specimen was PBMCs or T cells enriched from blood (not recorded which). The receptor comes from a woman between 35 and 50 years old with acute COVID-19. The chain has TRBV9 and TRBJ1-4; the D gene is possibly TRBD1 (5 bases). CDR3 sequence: CASSAIPGYNEKLFF. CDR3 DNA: TGTGCCAGCAGCGCCATTCCAGGGTATAATGAAAAACTGTTTTTT.